The T cell receptor (beta chain) described here comes from a study of spatial heterogeneity in lung cancer. About the study: Compared with alpha-chain sequences, beta-chain sequences were consistently detected in greater numbers.

Time point of the sample: sample taken at primary tumor resection. Whole RNA, isolated from tumor, nontumor lung or frozen PBMC, was sequenced without prior sorting. Trimming removed 5 bases from V and 6 bases from J; junction bases left unmatched: 10. CDR3 length: 15 residues. Germline V gene data show CDR1 as MNHEY and CDR2 as SVGEGT. This clonotype was detected only a few times. MiXCR, applied by TCRdb to the 5' RACE reads, yields one record per CDR3 protein. The sample yields 89,000 or so distinct CDR3 sequences, about 20% seen once. This chain connects TRBV6-2 or TRBV6-3 to TRBJ2-7; 10 nucleotides line up with TRBD2. The receptor comes from a male donor with early-stage non-small cell lung cancer. The input for sequencing was PBMCs, taken at surgery. CDR3 protein: CASSRLSGRPIEQYF. CDR3 DNA sequence: TGTGCCAGCAGTCGACTTAGCGGGAGGCCCATCGAGCAGTACTTC.